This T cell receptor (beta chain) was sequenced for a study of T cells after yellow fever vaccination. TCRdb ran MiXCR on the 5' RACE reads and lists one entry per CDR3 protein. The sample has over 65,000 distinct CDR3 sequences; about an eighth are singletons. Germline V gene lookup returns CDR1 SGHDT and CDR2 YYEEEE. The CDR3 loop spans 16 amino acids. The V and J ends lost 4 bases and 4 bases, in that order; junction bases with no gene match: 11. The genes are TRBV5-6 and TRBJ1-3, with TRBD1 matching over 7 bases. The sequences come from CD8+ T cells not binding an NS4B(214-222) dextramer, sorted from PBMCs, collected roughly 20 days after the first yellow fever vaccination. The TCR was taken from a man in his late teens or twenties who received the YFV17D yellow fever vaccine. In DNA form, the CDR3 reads TGTGCCAGCAGCCCTCGCCTAGGGGGCGGAGGAAACACCATATATTTT. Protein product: CASSPRLGGGGNTIYF.